This TCR beta chain was sequenced in a study of blood T cells in healthy people across ages. This clonotype was seen a handful of times. V shed 3 bases and J 7 bases; nucleotides not matched to a gene: 7. The CDR3 runs to 14 residues. The authors ran a second PCR of roughly 6 to 12 cycles using a sample-barcoded 5' primer and a J-beta primer mix. MiXCR was run by TCRdb on the 5' RACE reads, yielding one entry per CDR3 protein. The data show around 2 million distinct CDR3 sequences, with about two fifths seen just once and more than 20% held by the top ten. The sample consisted of blood. This sequence originates from a human donor in good health. V is TRBV12-3 or TRBV12-4 and J is TRBJ1-1; 8 bases match TRBD1. The CDR3 nucleotides are TGTGCCAGCAGTTTCTTGCCAGGGGGCAGTGAAGCTTTCTTT. Translating gives CASSFLPGGSEAFF.